The T cell receptor beta chain described here comes from a study of T cell responses to AZD1222 COVID-19 vaccine. After removal of 3 bases from V and 7 bases from J, the junction contained 11 bases not matched to a gene. Germline CDR1 reads MDHEN; CDR2 reads SYDVKM. The CDR3 has 17 residues. Generated by immunoSEQ multiplex PCR, the TCRdb table keeps only in-frame clones and is missing some. The sample yields over 90,000 clones, 86% seen once. Here the sequenced sample was peripheral blood, taken on day 0 of AZD1222 vaccination. The genes are TRBV28 and TRBJ1-4, with 10 bases matching TRBD1. The TCR was taken from an adult in good health. The CDR3 nucleotides are TGTGCCAGCAGTTTTCGACAGGGGGCAGCCGCGGGTGAAAAACTGTTTTTT. Translated, it gives CASSFRQGAAAGEKLFF. Filled out from reference TRBV28 and TRBJ1-4, the complete variable domain reads DVKVTQSSRYLVKRTGEKVFLECVQDMDHENMFWYRQDPGLGLRLIYFSYDVKMKEKGDIPEGYSVSREKKERFSLILESASTNQTSMYLCASSFRQGAAAGEKLFFGSGTQLSVL.